A single T cell receptor beta chain is shown here with its context. The data belong to a study of blood T cell repertoires in COVID-19. Study in general: The United States, Italy and Spain supplied acute and convalescent COVID-19 samples.

The method was immunoSEQ multiplex PCR; TCRdb's version includes in-frame clones alone and lacks a portion of them. This table has some 180,000 clones, 65% to 80% appearing once. This CDR3 spans 12 amino acids. Trimming cost V 6 bases and J 4 bases, with 12 bases left between them. The germline CDR1 and CDR2 sequences are SQVTM and ANQGSEA. The sequenced material came from peripheral blood. The rearrangement uses TRBV29-1 and TRBJ2-5; tentatively, D is TRBD2 (6 bases). This clonotype was sampled from a man aged 45-65 years who had recovered from COVID-19. CDR3 loop: CSVGPSVETQYF. The CDR3 DNA sequence: TGCAGCGTGGGGCCTAGCGTAGAGACCCAGTACTTC.